Listed below are T cell receptor beta chains from one sample, sequenced in a study of blood T cell repertoires in COVID-19. The repertoire was sequenced with immunoSEQ multiplex PCR; TCRdb's copy has only in-frame clones and lacks some. The sample has under 200,000 clones, approximately 85% seen once; the top ten hold roughly 9.8%. The material sequenced was peripheral blood. The receptors derive from an elderly woman with acute or convalescent COVID-19. The CDR3 runs from the conserved cysteine through the conserved F or W. The D gene is left open where the match is weak.

>TRBD1|TRBJ1-5|TRBV15
CATGADRSFNQPQHF
>NA|TRBJ1-5|TRBV12-5
CASGSSGVSNQPQHF
>NA|TRBJ2-5|TRBV5-6
CASSLELQEETQYF
>NA|TRBJ1-4|TRBV9
CASSPPLGSGKLFF
>TRBD1|TRBJ2-2|TRBV6-6
CASSYPGTANTGELFF
>TRBD1|TRBJ2-2|TRBV4-3
CASSQDPGQGAMGELFF
>NA|TRBJ2-2|TRBV12-3/TRBV12-4
CASTLSTGELFF
>TRBD2|TRBJ2-7|TRBV7-2
CASSLHWGLHYEQYF
>TRBD1|TRBJ1-5|TRBV30
CAWSVGGTGQPQHF
>NA|TRBJ1-1|TRBV18
CASSPADSTEAFF
>NA|TRBJ1-2|TRBV11-2
CASSLMSRQGSKGYTF
>NA|TRBJ1-2|TRBV9
CASSVTSGTREYGYTF
>NA|TRBJ2-7|TRBV12-5
CASGLVLGGPISEQYF
>NA|TRBJ1-6|TRBV3-1/TRBV3-2
CASSQVMDFANSPLHF
>NA|TRBJ2-3|TRBV5-1
CASSLGRQRGDTQYF
>NA|TRBJ2-3|TRBV10-3
CAISVGGGPSDTQYF
>NA|TRBJ1-1|TRBV11-2
CASSPQRGFGTEAFF
>TRBD1|TRBJ1-1|TRBV15
CAAGPLSTGGTEAFF
>NA|TRBJ1-3|TRBV5-1
CASSLAGRGSGNTIYF
>NA|TRBJ2-3|TRBV7-9
CASSSSGRPKEADTQYF
>TRBD2|TRBJ2-1|TRBV5-5
CASASWRSGRVRDEQFF
>TRBD2|TRBJ2-5|TRBV6-2/TRBV6-3
CASSSGGEETQYF
>TRBD1|TRBJ1-3|TRBV23-1
CASSQSRGQGAKENTIYF
>NA|TRBJ2-5|TRBV7-2
CASSLSRAQETQYF
>NA|TRBJ2-3|TRBV7-9
CASSELGDFTDTQYF
>NA|TRBJ1-3|TRBV2
CASSGGHSRGNTIYF
>TRBD2|TRBJ2-1|TRBV7-9
CASSSKAGGYNEQFF
>TRBD1|TRBJ2-7|TRBV9
CASSAGGEQYF
>TRBD1|TRBJ1-1|TRBV5-6
CASSRGQGNTEAFF
>NA|TRBJ2-2|TRBV5-1
CASSTDRAGTGELFF
>NA|TRBJ2-1|TRBV7-9
CASSLTRQPEQFF
>NA|TRBJ1-6|TRBV5-1
CASSLGQGKGSPLHF
>NA|TRBJ2-3|TRBV20-1
CSASREDTQYF
>TRBD2|TRBJ2-1|TRBV10-3
CAISESSSGGENNEQFF
>NA|TRBJ2-1|TRBV9
CASSARATVRYNEQFF
>NA|TRBJ1-2|TRBV5-1
CASSLGGYYGYTF
>TRBD1|TRBJ2-3|TRBV27
CASSLGIEGAADTQYF
>NA|TRBJ2-6|TRBV7-9
CASSFPGTGSSGANVLTF